The 20 T cell receptor beta chains listed next were all sequenced from one sample in a study of identical twins' blood T cells. MiXCR, applied by TCRdb to the 5' RACE reads, yields one record per CDR3 protein. The data hold roughly 380,000 distinct CDR3 sequences, with 28% observed a single time. Material: PBMCs. The source of these receptors is a woman between 18 and 55 years old in good health.

V and J are TRBV7-2 and TRBJ2-1, with 7 bases lining up with TRBD2. The V gene's germline CDR1 is SGHTA and CDR2 FQGNSA. This CDR3 region has 15 residues. V shed 2 bases and J 8 bases; nucleotides not matched to a gene: 9. CDR3 loop: CASSLHGGSLDEQFF. The CDR3 DNA is TGTGCCAGCAGCTTACATGGCGGGAGTCTAGATGAGCAGTTCTTC.

V usage is TRBV7-2 and J usage is TRBJ1-1, with D possibly matching TRBD1 (5 bases). Trimming removed 2 bases from V and 10 bases from J, with 14 bases in between. The CDR3 is 13 amino acids. Germline V gene data show CDR1 as SGHTA and CDR2 as FQGNSA. CDR3 protein: CASSLTRQGIAFF. The CDR3, as DNA: TGTGCCAGCAGCTTAACGCGGCAGGGTATAGCTTTCTTT. The complete variable domain, with remaining parts taken from reference TRBV7-2 and TRBJ1-1, reads GAGVSQSPSNKVTEKGKDVELRCDPISGHTALYWYRQSLGQGLEFLIYFQGNSAPDKSGLPSDRFSAERTGGSVSTLTIQRTQQEDSAVYLCASSLTRQGIAFFGQGTRLTVV.

The DNA for the CDR3 is TGCAGCGCGTCCCAGGGGGAAGCTGAAGCTTTCTTT. Its translation: CSASQGEAEAFF. This chain connects TRBV29-1 to TRBJ1-1, with 7 bases aligning to TRBD1. The CDR3 loop spans 12 amino acids. The V segment lost 7 bases and the J segment 6 bases; nucleotides outside the gene matches: 8. Germline CDR1 reads SQVTM; CDR2 reads ANQGSEA.

The chain combines TRBV12-3 or TRBV12-4 with TRBJ2-5; perhaps D is TRBD1 or TRBD2 (5 bases each). V gave up 2 bases and J gave up 5 bases, with 12 bases separating them. The CDR3 is made up of 14 amino acids. The CDR3 is CASSLRQWGETQYF. The CDR3 bases are TGTGCCAGCAGTTTACGTCAATGGGGGGAGACCCAGTACTTC.

Ten or more counts support this clonotype. The chain couples TRBV7-2 to TRBJ1-1; TRBD1 might be the D (5 bases). V shed 2 bases and J shed 3 bases, with 10 bases lying between them. The CDR3 contains 14 residues. The germline V gene has CDR1 SGHTA and CDR2 FQGNSA. The CDR3, as DNA: TGTGCCAGCAGCTTACGTCTGGGGGACACTGAAGCTTTCTTT. Translation gives CASSLRLGDTEAFF.

This clonotype was seen only a few times. The chain recombines TRBV20-1 with TRBJ1-2; 9 bases are shared with TRBD1. This CDR3 contains 13 residues. V lost 3 bases, J lost 4 bases, and 3 bases stayed unmatched. Germline CDR1 reads DFQATT; CDR2 reads SNEGSKA (reference sequence). CDR3 nucleotide sequence: TGCAGTGCTAGCGACAGGGGGGTCTATGGCTACACCTTC. Encoded protein: CSASDRGVYGYTF.

This clonotype has a count of ten or more. The V and J genes are TRBV6-2 or TRBV6-3 and TRBJ2-1, with TRBD2 matching 14 bases. This CDR3 has 16 residues. V trimming: 5 bases; J trimming: 7 bases; junction bases outside the gene matches: 7. Germline CDR1 MNHEY, CDR2 SVGEGT. Here the CDR3 reads CASSGKTSGRGNEQFF. The CDR3 coding sequence is TGTGCCAGCAGTGGAAAGACTAGCGGGAGGGGTAATGAGCAGTTCTTC.

This chain connects TRBV3-1 to TRBJ1-5; the D gene is possibly TRBD1 (6 bases). The CDR3 spans 14 residues. The V gene's germline CDR1 is LGHDT and CDR2 YNNKEL (reference sequence). Trimming removed 6 bases at V and 7 bases at J, with 16 bases between. The CDR3 sequence: CASSSTGARQPQHF. The CDR3 DNA follows: TGTGCCAGCAGTTCAACGGGGGCAAGACAGCCCCAGCATTTT.

This clonotype was counted ten times or more. The chain has TRBV2 and TRBJ2-7; D is unresolved. The CDR3 covers 11 residues. Germline V lookup: CDR1 SNHLY, CDR2 FYNNEI. With 5 bases removed from V and 2 bases from J, the gap between germline ends came to 4 bases. CDR3 sequence (DNA): TGTGCCAGCAGTCCAGCCTACGAGCAGTACTTC. Encoded protein: CASSPAYEQYF.

In its sample, this clonotype was seen a few times. J is TRBJ2-2 and V is TRBV6-1; TRBD1 might be the D (5 bases). Trimming took off 7 bases at V and 2 bases at J, with 11 bases between the two ends. Looked up from germline, CDR1 is MNHNS and CDR2 is SASEGT. The CDR3 sequence is 14 residues long. The chain's CDR3 is CASIRTPNTGELFF. The CDR3 DNA follows: TGTGCCAGCATAAGGACACCAAACACCGGGGAGCTGTTTTTT.

The rearrangement uses TRBV6-2 or TRBV6-3 and TRBJ1-5, with 11 bases lining up with TRBD1. This CDR3 has 13 amino acids. V trimming: 7 bases; J trimming: 7 bases; junction bases outside the gene matches: 3. The germline V gene has CDR1 MNHEY and CDR2 SVGEGT. The CDR3 here is CASTGDRGQPQHF. CDR3 nucleotides: TGTGCCAGCACCGGGGACAGGGGGCAGCCCCAGCATTTT.

Worth noting for this clonotype: This may be a read error: a much more frequent sequence differs by one nucleotide. This chain joins TRBV2 and TRBJ2-3; TRBD1 matches 7 bases. The V gene end was trimmed by 3 bases and the J gene end by 4 bases; junction bases not matched to a gene: 7. The CDR3 is 15 amino acids. CDR1 and CDR2 (germline): SNHLY, FYNNEI. The CDR3 bases are TGTGCCAGCAGTGATTCGAGACAGGGACCAGATACGCAGTATTTT. It encodes CASSDSRQGPDTQYF.

This clonotype has more than one count but fewer than ten. The conserved final phenylalanine or tryptophan is absent from the CDR3, which likely points to a read error. The V gene is TRBV16, the J gene TRBJ1-1; no clear D. Germline CDR1 reads KGHSY; CDR2 reads FQNENV. This CDR3 is built from 13 residues. With 0 bases removed from V and 5 bases from J, the gap between germline ends came to 7 bases. The DNA for the CDR3 is TGTGCCAGCAGCCAATCCACAGCGACTGAAGCTTTCCTT. Its protein product is CASSQSTATEAFL.

This clonotype was observed a few times. The rearrangement joins TRBV20-1 to TRBJ2-7, with D tentatively TRBD2 (6 bases). In germline, CDR1 is DFQATT, CDR2 SNEGSKA (reference sequence). With 4 bases removed from V and 2 bases from J, the gap between germline ends came to 15 bases. The CDR3 consists of 14 residues. The CDR3 loop is CSAINAGRPYEQYF. In DNA form, the CDR3 reads TGCAGTGCTATAAACGCGGGACGGCCCTACGAGCAGTACTTC.

The chain couples TRBV20-1 to TRBJ2-7, with a tentative D call TRBD2 (6 bases). V lost 6 bases, J lost 3 bases, and 30 bases lay in between. The CDR3 is made up of 18 amino acids. Germline loops: CDR1 DFQATT, CDR2 SNEGSKA (reference sequence). CDR3 in DNA: TGCAGTGCCAACATGGGATTATGGAGGGGTATGGCGGGCTACGAGCAGTACTTC. It specifies CSANMGLWRGMAGYEQYF.

DNA for the CDR3: TGTGCCAGCAGCGCAGGGACAGGGTATAACTATGGCTACACCTTC. Amino acids: CASSAGTGYNYGYTF. This chain connects TRBV9 to TRBJ1-2, with 9 bases matching TRBD1. Germline V gene sequence: CDR1 SGDLS, CDR2 YYNGEE. V shed 3 bases and J 1 base; nucleotides not matched to a gene: 4. The CDR3 has 15 residues. The full variable domain, completed using reference TRBV9 and TRBJ1-2, is DSGVTQTPKHLITATGQRVTLRCSPRSGDLSVYWYQQSLDQGLQFLIQYYNGEERAKGNILERFSAQQFPDLHSELNLSSLELGDSALYFCASSAGTGYNYGYTFGSGTRLTVV.

The chain is built from TRBV27 and TRBJ2-7, with D perhaps TRBD2 (6 bases). V lost 4 bases, J lost 6 bases, and 13 bases lay in between. The CDR3 runs 13 residues. Germline V gene lookup returns CDR1 MNHEY and CDR2 SMNVEV (reference sequence). The CDR3 DNA sequence: TGTGCCAGCAGTTCATCCGGGAGTTTCGAGCAGTACTTC. Translation: CASSSSGSFEQYF.

The rearrangement links TRBV11-2 to TRBJ1-1, with D possibly matching TRBD1 (5 bases). CDR1 and CDR2 from the germline V gene are SGHAT and FQNNGV. V shed 7 bases and J shed 2 bases, with 14 bases lying between them. CDR3 length: 14 residues. The CDR3 spells CASILAGYNTEAFF. The CDR3 region has the DNA TGTGCCAGCATACTAGCAGGGTACAACACTGAAGCTTTCTTT.

The V call is TRBV6-5, the J call TRBJ1-2; TRBD1 is a possible D gene (6 bases). The germline gives CDR1 MNHEY, CDR2 SVGAGI. CDR3 size: 13 residues. V lost 9 bases and J 1 base, leaving 12 bases between the germline ends. The CDR3 region is CASQGKGNYGYTF. The CDR3 DNA reads TGTGCCAGTCAGGGGAAGGGTAACTATGGCTACACCTTC.

The chain combines TRBV5-6 with TRBJ2-1; 8 nucleotides agree with TRBD1. The CDR3 loop spans 14 amino acids. Trimming took 5 bases from V and 8 from J; bases not matched to a gene: 9. Germline V CDR1 and CDR2: SGHDT, YYEEEE. Written as DNA, the CDR3 is TGTGCCAGCAGTCCACGACAGGGGACTCATGAGCAGTTCTTC. Translation: CASSPRQGTHEQFF.